This T cell receptor (beta chain) was captured by sequencing in a study of T cell repertoires in cytomegalovirus infection. TCRdb called the reads again in MiXCR, with one record for every CDR3 protein. The repertoire has about 230,000 distinct CDR3 sequences, approximately 7% of them found once; the top ten carry about 6.3%. This clonotype was recorded many times. Germline values: CDR1 SGHRS, CDR2 YFSETQ. The CDR3 is 14 amino acids. Deletions cut 6 bases from V and 2 bases from J, with 13 bases between. The chain uses TRBV5-1 and TRBJ2-3; D remains ambiguous. The sequenced sample was PBMCs. This TCR was recovered from a human donor in good health (CMV status not recorded). Some clones in this sample may be carry-over from other donors' samples. The CDR3: CASTGTTFTDTQYF. Written as DNA, the CDR3 is TGCGCCAGCACGGGTACGACGTTCACAGATACGCAGTATTTT.